The entry below gives a single T cell receptor beta chain sequence along with its context. Its antigen is unknown. Germline CDR1 is DFQATT and CDR2 is SNEGSKA (reference sequence). The ends were cut back, 5 bases at V and 11 bases at J, with 10 bases in the middle. This CDR3 region has 9 residues. PCR primers comprised 60 Vbeta and 13 Jbeta primers. Some clones are missing from TCRdb's copy, which holds only in-frame ones; the method was immunoSEQ multiplex PCR. The repertoire includes about 130,000 clones, roughly 72% of them detected once, and 5.5% to 8.5% sits in the top ten. The entry originates in a study of cytomegalovirus exposure and HLA in healthy donors. Overall study context: HLA-typed donors contributed 80 million to 85 million unique TCRs, which were held in an early data release. Clustering assigned approximately 79% of the roughly 400 genotyped donors to the Caucasian-associated ancestry cluster. Study results and limitations: Apart from CMV serostatus, no immune exposure information was available.

These donors counted as nominally healthy when sampled, but unrecorded immune exposures were likely. The sequencing sample was made of PBMCs. The chain is built from TRBV20-1 and TRBJ2-7; weak D call: TRBD2 (5 bases). This TCR came from a male donor in good health and CMV-seronegative. CDR3 sequence (DNA): TGCAGTGCTGGCGGGCTCGAGTACTTC. Translated, it gives CSAGGLEYF.